The sequence of this T cell receptor (beta chain) was determined in a study of blood T cell repertoires in COVID-19. On the study more broadly: Sites across the United States, Italy and Spain contributed samples from acute and convalescent COVID-19. PBMCs, B-cell-depleted T cells, or T cells were the source of the cDNA or gDNA that made up the material.

The CDR3 runs to 17 residues. Germline V CDR1 and CDR2: MNHNS, SASEGT. V shed 2 bases, J shed 6 bases, and the junction held 14 bases outside the gene matches. Source study methods: Amplification from reference gene primers served as the basis for estimated nucleated cell counts. Assay: immunoSEQ multiplex PCR; the TCRdb copy retains only in-frame clones and omits some. Clonal size and the V and J genes are those of that table, whereas D and trimming came from the DNA. The sample shows fewer than 150,000 clones, roughly 86% of them seen only once. This clone was seen only a few times. The source material was peripheral blood. The chain links TRBV6-1 to TRBJ2-3, with 7 bases fitting TRBD1. The origin of this receptor is a woman aged 55-70 years with acute or convalescent COVID-19. The CDR3 sequence is CASSEWSIQGFWDTQYF. CDR3 in DNA: TGTGCCAGCAGTGAATGGTCAATACAGGGGTTCTGGGATACGCAGTATTTT.